This TCR beta chain comes out of a study of blood T cell repertoires in COVID-19. This clone occurred a few times. Data came from immunoSEQ multiplex PCR; TCRdb stores just in-frame clones and leaves some out. The sample comprises about 48,000 clones, around 86% of which are singletons, and 2.5% to 3% rests with the top ten. With V trimmed by 5 bases and J by 6 bases, 6 bases remained unmatched. Looked up from germline, CDR1 is LGHDT and CDR2 is YNNKEL (reference sequence). This CDR3 contains 14 residues. This sequence originates from a woman older than 75 with acute or convalescent COVID-19. The chain links TRBV3-1 (or the pseudogene TRBV3-2) to TRBJ1-1; TRBD1 aligns across 10 bases. What was sequenced was peripheral blood. The CDR3 loop reads CASSGTGATSEAFF. The CDR3 DNA reads as TGTGCCAGCAGCGGGACAGGGGCCACCTCTGAAGCTTTCTTT.